This TCR beta chain was recorded in a study of cytomegalovirus exposure and HLA in healthy donors. For this clone: Its matching antigen is unknown.

Germline CDR1 reads MDHEN; CDR2 reads SYDVKM. The ends lost 6 bases at V and 1 base at J; junction bases unmatched: 5. The CDR3 runs 14 residues. It was with 60 Vbeta and 13 Jbeta primers that the PCR ran. Profiled with immunoSEQ multiplex PCR; TCRdb holds only in-frame clones, not every one. Of approximately 150,000 clones listed, roughly two thirds are singletons. General study points: Most TCR sequences were uncommon, yet certain public TCRs appeared in many donors. Later analysis suggested most CMV-associated TCR beta chains were HLA-restricted.

The chain combines TRBV28 with TRBJ1-1; 7 positions match TRBD1. The receptor's source is a woman aged 25 to 39 in good health and CMV-seronegative. The sequencing input was PBMCs. Written as DNA, the CDR3 is TGTGCCAGCAGCCTAAGGACAGGGAACACTGAAGCTTTCTTT. This codes for CASSLRTGNTEAFF.